This entry describes one TCR beta chain. The read gets to within 3 residues of the CDR3 end, and the germline J gene fills in the rest. TCRdb's table, derived via immunoSEQ multiplex PCR, lists solely in-frame clones and lacks some. The sample has about 48,000 clones; the top ten hold roughly 1.6%. The data belong to a study of T cells in women clearing cervical HPV infection. CDR3 size: 13 residues. V lost 5 bases, J lost 6 bases, and 12 bases lay in between. CDR1 is SGHAT and CDR2 is FQNNGV in the germline V gene. V gene TRBV11-2 combines with J gene TRBJ2-3, with TRBD1 as a possible D gene (6 bases). Material: blood buffy coat. This TCR came from a woman aged 18 to 75 with a cervical HPV16 infection that either progressed to CIN3+ or cleared (not recorded which). CDR3 bases read: TGTGCCAGCAGCGCAAACAGGGTGGATACG. It encodes CASSANRVDT. The entire CDR3 sequence reads CASSANRVDTQYF.